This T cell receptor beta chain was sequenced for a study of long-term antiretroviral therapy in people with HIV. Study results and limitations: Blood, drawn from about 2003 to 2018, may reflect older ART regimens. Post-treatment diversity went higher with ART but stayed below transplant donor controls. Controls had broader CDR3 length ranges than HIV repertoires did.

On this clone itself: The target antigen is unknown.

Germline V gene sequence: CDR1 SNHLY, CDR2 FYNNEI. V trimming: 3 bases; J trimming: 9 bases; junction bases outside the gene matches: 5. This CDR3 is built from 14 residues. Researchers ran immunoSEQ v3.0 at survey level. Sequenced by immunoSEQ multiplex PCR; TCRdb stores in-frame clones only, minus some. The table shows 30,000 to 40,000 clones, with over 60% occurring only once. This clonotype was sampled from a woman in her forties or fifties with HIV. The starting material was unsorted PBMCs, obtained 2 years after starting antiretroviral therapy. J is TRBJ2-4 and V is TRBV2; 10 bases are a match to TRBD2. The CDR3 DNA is TGTGCCAGCAGTGACCAGCGGGGGGGAGGCATTCAGTACTTC. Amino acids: CASSDQRGGGIQYF. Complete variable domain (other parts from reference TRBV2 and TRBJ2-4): EPEVTQTPSHQVTQMGQEVILRCVPISNHLYFYWYRQILGQKVEFLVSFYNNEISEKSEIFDDQFSVERPDGSNFTLKIRSTKLEDSAMYFCASSDQRGGGIQYFGAGTRLSVL.